This T cell receptor beta chain was documented in a study of blood T cell repertoires in COVID-19. The overall study: Acute and convalescent COVID-19 specimens originated in the United States, Italy and Spain. PBMCs, B-cell-depleted T cells, or T cells were the source of the cDNA or gDNA that made up the material.

Ages ranged from about 18 to 89 years, with residence in approximately 25 US areas. Participant-given clinical history determined each cohort assignment. Assay used: immunoSEQ multiplex PCR; TCRdb lists only in-frame clones, some missing. Among roughly 400,000 clones listed, over 85% were seen once. CDR1 is MNHEY and CDR2 is SMNVEV in the germline V gene (reference sequence). The V gene lost 8 bases and the J gene lost 6 bases, with 26 bases spanning the gap. The CDR3 sequence is 16 residues long. This clone was counted between two and nine times. The receptor's source is a woman younger than 45 who had recovered from COVID-19. The V gene is TRBV27, the J gene TRBJ2-7, with D possibly being TRBD2 (5 bases). Sequenced material: PBMCs or T cells enriched from blood (not recorded which). Written as DNA, the CDR3 is TGTGCCAGCTCACGAGGTGGGAGACCAATCGTCTCCGAGCAGTACTTC. This encodes CASSRGGRPIVSEQYF.